This entry lists 29 T cell receptor beta chains sequenced from one sample in a study of CD8 T cells in ankylosing spondylitis. TCRdb reanalysed the 5' RACE reads using MiXCR and keeps one entry per CDR3 protein. The profile shows approximately 250,000 distinct CDR3 sequences, more than 20% of them singletons. Material: blood, either unsorted or a sorted T cell fraction (not recorded which). The receptors were gathered from a male donor with ankylosing spondylitis or in good health (not recorded which).

This clonotype has only a few counts. The chain uses TRBV7-9 and TRBJ1-3, with D unresolved. CDR3 length: 14 amino acids. Germline CDR1 and CDR2: SEHNR and FQNEAQ (reference sequence). Between the trimmed V and J ends, which lost 4 bases and 3 bases, there was a span of 10 bases. DNA of the CDR3: TGTGCCAGCAGCTCGTTGGACTATGGAAACACCATATATTTT. Translated: CASSSLDYGNTIYF.

V is TRBV5-4 and J is TRBJ2-1, with 7 bases that match TRBD2. Germline lookup yields CDR1 SGHNT and CDR2 YYREEE (reference sequence). This CDR3 comprises 15 residues. V lost 1 base, J lost 5 bases, and 6 bases stayed unmatched. This CDR3 is CASSLPPGRDNEQFF. CDR3 coding DNA: TGTGCCAGCAGCTTGCCGCCAGGGAGGGACAATGAGCAGTTCTTC.

The chain combines TRBV5-1 with TRBJ2-7; the match to TRBD1 covers 7 bases. This CDR3 contains 13 residues. Germline CDR1 and CDR2: SGHRS and YFSETQ. Trimming at V came to 4 bases and at J to 2 bases, leaving 3 bases not matched to a gene. Written as DNA, the CDR3 is TGCGCCAGCAGCATCGGACAGGCCTACGAGCAGTACTTC. It specifies CASSIGQAYEQYF.

In its sample, this clonotype was seen many times. This rearrangement joins TRBV24-1 to TRBJ2-3, with 8 bases aligning to TRBD2. J was trimmed by 9 bases and V by 4 bases; bases with no gene match: 5. Germline-derived CDR1 and CDR2 are KGHDR and SFDVKD. This CDR3 region has 13 residues. The CDR3 nucleotides are TGTGCCACCAGTGAGCCCGGGGGGGGGACGCAGTATTTT. The encoded protein is CATSEPGGGTQYF.

This chain joins TRBV2 and TRBJ2-1; D may be TRBD2 (7 bases). V was clipped by 2 bases and J by 8 bases, with 16 bases between them. Germline CDR1 and CDR2: SNHLY and FYNNEI. The CDR3 totals 15 residues. CDR3 in amino acids: CASSEPGGGGDEQFF. The DNA of the CDR3 is TGTGCCAGCAGTGAACCGGGGGGCGGAGGGGATGAGCAGTTCTTC.

This clonotype appeared many times. The rearrangement links TRBV20-1 to TRBJ2-3; 13 nucleotides line up with TRBD2. The CDR3 covers 16 residues. V lost 7 bases to trimming and J lost 6 bases; unmatched junction nucleotides: 13. Germline V gene lookup returns CDR1 DFQATT and CDR2 SNEGSKA (reference sequence). The CDR3 sequence: CSGTVRLAGGWDTQYF. As DNA, the CDR3 is TGCAGTGGGACCGTAAGACTAGCGGGGGGATGGGATACGCAGTATTTT.

V usage is TRBV3-1 and J usage is TRBJ2-5; possibly TRBD2 for D (6 bases). This CDR3 spans 15 amino acids. Per the germline V gene, CDR1 is LGHDT and CDR2 is YNNKEL (reference sequence). Trimming took 5 bases from V and 2 from J, leaving 15 bases between them. The CDR3 bases are TGTGCCAGCAGCTACGGCCCCAGCGGGCAAGAGACCCAGTACTTC. This translates into CASSYGPSGQETQYF.

This clonotype was counted ten times or more. This chain connects TRBV20-1 to TRBJ1-1; 7 bases fit TRBD1. Germline-derived CDR1 and CDR2 are DFQATT and SNEGSKA (reference sequence). The CDR3 consists of 16 residues. V lost 6 bases to trimming and J lost 4 bases; unmatched junction nucleotides: 17. The CDR3 here is CSAEGGAGGRGTEAFF. CDR3 DNA sequence: TGCAGTGCCGAAGGGGGGGCAGGGGGTCGGGGCACTGAAGCTTTCTTT.

V gene TRBV5-1 combines with J gene TRBJ1-4; D uncertain. V dropped 0 bases and J dropped 4 bases, with 10 bases sitting between them. The germline CDR1 and CDR2 sequences are SGHRS and YFSETQ. The CDR3 consists of 15 residues. The CDR3 spells CASSLDPGINEKLFF. CDR3 nucleotide sequence: TGCGCCAGCAGCTTGGATCCCGGGATTAATGAAAAACTGTTTTTT.

In its sample, this clonotype was seen many times. The chain carries TRBV24-1 and TRBJ2-1, with D possibly being TRBD1 or TRBD2 (5 bases each). V was shortened by 12 bases and J by 2 bases, with 19 bases between the two germline ends. CDR3 length equals 15 residues. CDR1 and CDR2 from the germline V gene are KGHDR and SFDVKD. The CDR3 loop reads CASSSEGLPYNEQFF. The CDR3 bases are TGTGCCTCATCCTCCGAGGGGCTGCCCTACAATGAGCAGTTCTTC.

The chain links TRBV20-1 to TRBJ2-1; 13 nucleotides line up with TRBD2. CDR3 length: 14 residues. Germline V gene sequence: CDR1 DFQATT, CDR2 SNEGSKA (reference sequence). Trimming cost V 5 bases and J 8 bases; bases outside gene matches: 6. CDR3 in amino acids: CSAPTSGGIDEQFF. CDR3 DNA: TGCAGTGCTCCGACTAGCGGGGGGATCGATGAGCAGTTCTTC.

A few counts support this clonotype. The chain couples TRBV30 to TRBJ2-3, with 9 bases fitting TRBD1. After removal of 3 bases from V and 5 bases from J, the junction contained 3 bases not matched to a gene. Germline V gene lookup returns CDR1 GTSNPN and CDR2 SVGIG (reference sequence). The CDR3 loop spans 13 amino acids. The CDR3 bases are TGTGCCTGGAGCGGGACAGGGTTAGATACGCAGTATTTT. Residues: CAWSGTGLDTQYF.

The rearrangement links TRBV20-1 to TRBJ1-5; D is perhaps TRBD1 (5 bases). CDR3 size: 14 residues. V gave up 5 bases and J gave up 4 bases, with 15 bases separating them. Looked up from germline, CDR1 is DFQATT and CDR2 is SNEGSKA (reference sequence). This CDR3 reads CSALPPGPNQPQHF. CDR3 DNA: TGCAGTGCTTTACCGCCGGGGCCTAATCAGCCCCAGCATTTT.

This clonotype appeared a few times. V is TRBV12-3 or TRBV12-4 and J is TRBJ2-5, with D possibly TRBD2 on 6 matching bases. V lost 11 bases and J lost 4, with 32 bases in between. The CDR3 has 18 residues. CDR3 sequence reads: CAFSLGRNPGYGIETQYF. The CDR3 nucleotides are TGTGCCTTCAGTTTAGGGAGGAACCCGGGATACGGAATAGAGACCCAGTACTTC.

This chain connects TRBV15 to TRBJ1-2; D not certain. V lost 0 bases, J lost 2 bases, and 10 bases lay in between. The germline V gene encodes CDR1 LNHNV and CDR2 YYDKDF (reference sequence). The CDR3 totals 15 residues. The CDR3 DNA is TGTGCCACCAGCAGAGAGATTGGCGGAAACTATGGCTACACCTTC. Translating gives CATSREIGGNYGYTF.

This clonotype was recorded many times. The rearrangement joins TRBV20-1 to TRBJ1-2; the D is unclear. V dropped 5 bases and J dropped 4 bases, with 11 bases sitting between them. There are 12 residues in the CDR3. Germline V gene lookup returns CDR1 DFQATT and CDR2 SNEGSKA (reference sequence). CDR3 sequence: CSAAGDSYGYTF. In DNA, the CDR3 is TGCAGTGCTGCAGGAGATAGCTATGGCTACACCTTC.

This clonotype has at least ten counts. J is TRBJ1-1 and V is TRBV20-1, with no clear D. This CDR3 comprises 13 residues. V was cut by 1 base and J by 1 base, with 7 bases left in between. The germline gives CDR1 DFQATT, CDR2 SNEGSKA (reference sequence). CDR3 protein: CSARGGQNTEAFF. The CDR3 region has the DNA TGCAGTGCTAGAGGCGGGCAGAACACTGAAGCTTTCTTT.

This clonotype appeared a single time. The V and J genes are TRBV12-3 or TRBV12-4 and TRBJ2-1; tentatively, D is TRBD1 (6 bases). This CDR3 has 14 amino acids. The ends were cut back, 2 bases at V and 6 bases at J, with 11 bases in the middle. CDR3 nucleotides: TGTGCCAGCAGTTTACCCGGGACACGCAATGAGCAGTTCTTC. Translation gives CASSLPGTRNEQFF.

This clonotype was recorded at least ten times. The rearrangement uses TRBV29-1 and TRBJ1-4; D is unclear. The CDR3 sequence is 12 residues long. CDR1 SQVTM and CDR2 ANQGSEA come from the germline V gene. Trimming removed 0 bases from V and 8 bases from J, with 7 bases in between. The CDR3 is CSVEDLREKLFF. CDR3 in DNA: TGCAGCGTTGAAGATCTTAGGGAAAAACTGTTTTTT.

This clonotype was detected many times. This chain links TRBV6-5 with TRBJ2-3; D perhaps matches TRBD1 (5 bases). CDR3 length: 12 amino acids. V was clipped by 10 bases and J by 6 bases, with 14 bases between them. Germline V CDR1 and CDR2: MNHEY, SVGAGI. The CDR3 DNA reads TGTGCCACCGCGGAAAAGGGGGATACGCAGTATTTT. Translation: CATAEKGDTQYF.

This clonotype is a singleton in its sample. V is TRBV28 and J is TRBJ1-6, with 8 positions matching TRBD1. CDR1 is MDHEN, CDR2 SYDVKM, per germline. With 5 bases clipped from V and 4 bases from J, the junction kept 7 bases outside the gene matches. The CDR3 is 16 residues long. In DNA, the CDR3 is TGTGCCAGCAGTACGAGACAGGGGCGGTATAATTCACCCCTCCACTTT. Translated, it gives CASSTRQGRYNSPLHF.

This clonotype has only a few counts. The chain uses TRBV20-1 and TRBJ2-4, with D perhaps given as TRBD1 or TRBD2 (5 bases each). V lost 5 bases and J 0 bases, leaving 14 bases between the germline ends. The CDR3 contains 15 residues. The germline gives CDR1 DFQATT, CDR2 SNEGSKA (reference sequence). The DNA for the CDR3 is TGCAGTGCTTGGGGACCCTCCCTAGCCAAAAACATTCAGTACTTC. This translates into CSAWGPSLAKNIQYF.

This clonotype was observed a handful of times. The J gene is TRBJ1-2, the V gene TRBV28; D unresolved. Germline V gene lookup returns CDR1 MDHEN and CDR2 SYDVKM. V lost 2 bases, J lost 2 bases, and 6 bases lay in between. This CDR3 spans 13 amino acids. The DNA of the CDR3 is TGTGCCAGCAGTTTAGAACAAAACTATGGCTACACCTTC. This codes for CASSLEQNYGYTF.

This clonotype was seen ten or more times. This chain uses TRBV29-1 with TRBJ2-5; tentatively, D is TRBD2 (6 bases). The germline CDR1 and CDR2 sequences are SQVTM and ANQGSEA. The V end lost 6 bases, the J end lost 3 bases, and 8 bases lay between the germline ends. The CDR3 is 11 amino acids. The CDR3 protein is CSVASEETQYF. The CDR3 DNA sequence: TGCAGCGTCGCTAGCGAAGAGACCCAGTACTTC.

Of note for this clonotype: At one end, the junction sequence differs from germline, possibly due to a read error. This chain uses TRBV6-1 with TRBJ2-6; 8 bases are shared with TRBD1. The CDR3 covers 18 residues. Germline values: CDR1 MNHNS, CDR2 SASEGT. Written as DNA, the CDR3 is TGTGCCAGCAGTGTAACAGGGGGATCATCAGGTGGGGGCAACGTCCTGACTTTC. Translating gives CASSVTGGSSGGGNVLTF.

This chain links TRBV5-4 with TRBJ2-1; 7 positions agree with TRBD2. CDR1 is SGHNT and CDR2 is YYREEE in the germline V gene (reference sequence). The CDR3 covers 15 residues. With V trimmed by 1 base and J by 4 bases, 5 bases remained unmatched. The CDR3 coding sequence is TGTGCCAGCAGCTTGCTAAGCGGGGCTTACAATGAGCAGTTCTTC. Encoded protein: CASSLLSGAYNEQFF.

This clonotype appeared once. This sequence may be a read error, since a much larger clone differs from it by one base. For the CDR3, the DNA is TGCGCCAGCAGTGAGACTGGCCCCTACGAGCAGTACTTC. Translating it yields CASSETGPYEQYF. This chain links TRBV10-2 with TRBJ2-7; no clear D. Germline V gene lookup returns CDR1 WSHSY and CDR2 SAAADI. Trimming left V 2 bases short and J 2 bases short, with 7 bases between. The CDR3 has 13 residues.

At least ten counts were recorded for this clonotype. The chain links TRBV7-8 to TRBJ1-6; possible D gene TRBD1, 5 bases. From germline, CDR1 is SGHVS and CDR2 FQNEAQ. The CDR3 spans 16 residues. V lost 5 bases and J 10 bases, leaving 21 bases between the germline ends. The chain's CDR3 is CASSPRNRDGASPLHF. Written as DNA, the CDR3 is TGTGCCAGCAGCCCACGGAACCGGGACGGGGCCTCACCCCTCCACTTT.

The rearrangement joins TRBV12-3 or TRBV12-4 to TRBJ2-1; D unclear. This CDR3 spans 16 amino acids. Trimming cost V 3 bases and J 3 bases, with 15 bases left between them. CDR3 sequence: CASSLGGKAYYNEQFF. The CDR3 bases are TGTGCCAGCAGTTTGGGCGGTAAAGCTTACTACAATGAGCAGTTCTTC.